This T cell receptor (beta chain) emerged from a study of blood T cell repertoires in COVID-19. As for the study in general: PBMCs, B-cell-depleted T cells, or T cells were the source of the cDNA or gDNA that made up the material.

Participant ages covered about 18 to 90 years across some 25 US areas. Either two negative PCRs, clearance, or symptom resolution qualified Cohort 3 donors as recovered. J gave up 12 bases and V 4 bases, and 10 bases lay outside the gene matches. CDR3 length: 15 residues. CDR1 is LNHDA, CDR2 SQIVND, per germline (reference sequence). This table comes from immunoSEQ multiplex PCR, and its TCRdb copy is limited to in-frame clones, with some not included. The repertoire holds 150,000 to 200,000 clones, with approximately 80% as singletons. The origin of this receptor is a woman aged 50 to 65 who had recovered from COVID-19. Sequencing was carried out using PBMCs or T cells enriched from blood (not recorded which). The V gene is TRBV19, the J gene TRBJ2-6; TRBD1 matches at 9 bases. The CDR3 region is CASSSRDRVVGVLTF. The CDR3 region has the DNA TGTGCCAGTAGTAGCCGGGACAGGGTGGTCGGCGTCCTGACTTTC.